This T cell receptor beta chain stems from a study of radiotherapy plus CTLA-4 blockade in lung cancer. Study background: There were objective responses in roughly 18% of patients, and more than 30% had disease control.

V gave up 0 bases and J gave up 7 bases, with 7 bases separating them. This CDR3 spans 13 amino acids. Germline V gene lookup returns CDR1 LNHDA and CDR2 SQIVND (reference sequence). Method: immunoSEQ multiplex PCR; TCRdb's copy keeps in-frame clones and lacks some. Of around 72,000 clones listed, approximately 80% were seen once; the top ten hold 7% to 7.5%. Ipilimumab CTLA-4 blockade and focal radiation were given to patients with chemo-refractory metastatic non-small-cell lung cancer. Sample: peripheral blood, taken from a patient treated with radiotherapy plus ipilimumab. The chain employs TRBV19 and TRBJ2-1; D not resolved. The receptor's source is a human donor with non-small cell lung cancer who had a complete response to radiotherapy plus ipilimumab. The CDR3 DNA reads as TGTGCCAGTAGTATAGAAGCGAGGAATGAGCAGTTCTTC. Translated, it gives CASSIEARNEQFF.